This TCR beta chain came from a study of blood T cell repertoires in COVID-19 (TCRdb year 2020). Some background on the complete study: Samples from collaborators originated in the United States, Italy and Spain and spanned both the acute and convalescent phases of COVID-19. The prospective study material was composed of cDNA or gDNA derived from T cells, B-cell-depleted T cells, or PBMCs. Deeply sampled blood TCRbeta repertoires from subjects exposed to, actively infected with, or recovered from COVID-19 were included in the dataset. The repertoires were made available in a free public database intended to serve as a resource for research on the immune response to SARS-CoV-2. Samples were obtained from the ongoing ImmuneRACE study (first 160 participants) and from about 1,300 subjects provided by 6 global collaborators. A de-identified subject ID, COVID-19 status, age in years and sex were almost always included in the sample metadata. HLA class I and class II types, where available, came from metadata supplied by the sample provider rather than from assay-based typing.

About this clone: It lacks a known antigen. No base quality values were provided; no much bigger clone lies one nucleotide off.

Collaborating institutions collected whole blood in K2EDTA tubes following their own protocols. Collaborator samples were shipped for TCRbeta analysis as frozen whole blood, isolated PBMCs, or DNA extracted from either sample type. The investigation overall reported the following: The amount of clinical and demographic metadata varied by source and participant and was provided uncurated.

TCRbeta CDR3 regions were amplified from genomic DNA by means of the immunoSEQ Assay, a bias-controlled multiplex PCR. Under the source paper's analysis protocol: Within the assay, amplification of reference gene primers was used to estimate how many nucleated cells each sample contained. To quantify the absolute abundance of each unique TCRbeta CDR3 rearrangement, sequence reads were collapsed and filtered. For each sample, productive Simpson clonality was calculated as the square root of Simpson's diversity index across productive rearrangements. Drawn from immuneACCESS, this table holds only the in-frame rearrangements with V and J called that TCRdb kept. Clones are partly lost; checked studies trace under half to an unresolved V gene and leave the rest unexplained. Clone size and the V and J calls come from that table; the DNA yielded D and trimming. For this sample there are about 130,000 clones; over 75% appear just once. Together, the top ten hold around 6.3% of the sample.

The material sequenced was peripheral blood. The TCR originated in a man older than 75 with active or convalescent COVID-19.

CDR3 region: CASSIGQGAGANVLTF. The nucleotide sequence reads as follows: TGCGCCAGCAGCATAGGACAGGGCGCTGGGGCCAACGTCCTGACTTTC. The chain is made from TRBV5-1 and TRBJ2-6; a stretch of 8 junction bases matches TRBD1. As encoded in the germline V gene, CDR1 is SGHRS while CDR2 is YFSETQ. From cysteine to phenylalanine, the CDR3 is 16 amino acids long. Only the CDR3 part of the read is kept: 48 bases, read in frame from the first base. Trimming takes 4 bases off V and 2 bases off J; junction bases not matched to a gene: 5.